Listed below are T cell receptor beta chains from one sample, sequenced in a study of human versus mouse CDR3 diversity and MHC coevolution. Profiling relied on immunoSEQ multiplex PCR, and the TCRdb table lists in-frame clones only, not all of them. The sample shows more than 60,000 clones, about 90% of them seen only once. The sample was naive CD4+ T cells from blood. The receptors were gathered from a person aged 30 to 69 in good health. Each CDR3 is given with its conserved first and last residue. Each record gives: CDR3 protein, CDR3 DNA, J gene, D gene, V gene, clone size. The D gene is left open where the match is weak. The size entry is marked missing in some rows and otherwise reads once, few, many or a size class.

CDR3aa: CASSPLGYEQYF; CDR3nt: TGTGCCAGCAGCCCTCTAGGCTACGAGCAGTACTTC; j_gene: TRBJ2-7; d_gene: .; v_gene: TRBV6-6; abundance: .
CDR3aa: CSALQETQYF; CDR3nt: TGCAGTGCCCTCCAAGAGACCCAGTACTTC; j_gene: TRBJ2-5; d_gene: .; v_gene: TRBV20-1; abundance: .
CDR3aa: CASRDRGSGQPQHF; CDR3nt: TGTGCCTCCCGGGACAGGGGATCAGGACAGCCCCAGCATTTT; j_gene: TRBJ1-5; d_gene: TRBD1; v_gene: TRBV19; abundance: .
CDR3aa: CASSYGQGSGTIYF; CDR3nt: TGTGCCAGCAGTTACGGCCAGGGTTCTGGCACCATATATTTT; j_gene: TRBJ1-3; d_gene: .; v_gene: TRBV6-6; abundance: .
CDR3aa: CASSPNRGEITEAFF; CDR3nt: TGTGCCAGCTCGCCCAACAGGGGAGAGATCACTGAAGCTTTCTTT; j_gene: TRBJ1-1; d_gene: TRBD1; v_gene: TRBV18; abundance: .
CDR3aa: CASTGLGSSGNTIYF; CDR3nt: TGTGCCAGTACAGGCTTGGGGAGCTCTGGAAACACCATATATTTT; j_gene: TRBJ1-3; d_gene: .; v_gene: TRBV19; abundance: .
CDR3aa: CATSRDRPGQGSYEQYF; CDR3nt: TGTGCCACCAGCAGAGATCGTCCGGGACAGGGCTCCTACGAGCAGTACTTC; j_gene: TRBJ2-7; d_gene: TRBD1; v_gene: TRBV15; abundance: .
CDR3aa: CASSIEPLSGNQPQHF; CDR3nt: TGTGCCAGTAGTATAGAACCACTATCGGGCAATCAGCCCCAGCATTTT; j_gene: TRBJ1-5; d_gene: .; v_gene: TRBV19; abundance: .
CDR3aa: CATLGGIGAGNTIYF; CDR3nt: TGTGCCACCCTGGGAGGTATCGGGGCAGGAAACACCATATATTTT; j_gene: TRBJ1-3; d_gene: .; v_gene: TRBV10-3; abundance: few
CDR3aa: CASSLVMRGAYEQYF; CDR3nt: TGTGCCAGCAGCTTGGTAATGAGAGGAGCCTACGAGCAGTACTTC; j_gene: TRBJ2-7; d_gene: .; v_gene: TRBV5-6; abundance: .
CDR3aa: CASSFGGPGANVLTF; CDR3nt: TGTGCCAGCAGTTTCGGGGGGCCTGGGGCCAACGTCCTGACTTTC; j_gene: TRBJ2-6; d_gene: .; v_gene: TRBV28; abundance: .
CDR3aa: CASTDYPGYEQYF; CDR3nt: TGCGCCAGCACGGACTACCCAGGCTACGAGCAGTACTTC; j_gene: TRBJ2-7; d_gene: .; v_gene: TRBV5-1; abundance: .
CDR3aa: CASSLTGGEQYF; CDR3nt: TGTGCCAGCAGCCTTACAGGGGGCGAGCAGTACTTC; j_gene: TRBJ2-7; d_gene: TRBD1; v_gene: TRBV5-5; abundance: .
CDR3aa: CASRSTSGSIYEQYF; CDR3nt: TGTGCCAGCAGGTCAACTAGCGGGAGTATTTACGAGCAGTACTTC; j_gene: TRBJ2-7; d_gene: TRBD2; v_gene: TRBV6-5; abundance: .
CDR3aa: CASSLGQPGQGSWTF; CDR3nt: TGTGCCAGCAGCTTAGGTCAACCGGGACAGGGTTCTTGGACCTTC; j_gene: TRBJ1-2; d_gene: TRBD1; v_gene: TRBV7-2; abundance: .
CDR3aa: CASSPGQGAHSPLHF; CDR3nt: TGTGCCAGCAGCCCAGGACAGGGGGCACATTCACCCCTCCACTTT; j_gene: TRBJ1-6; d_gene: TRBD1; v_gene: TRBV9; abundance: .
CDR3aa: CASRRLAGSYEQYF; CDR3nt: TGCGCCAGCAGAAGATTAGCGGGTTCCTACGAGCAGTACTTC; j_gene: TRBJ2-7; d_gene: TRBD2; v_gene: TRBV5-1; abundance: .
CDR3aa: CASSIFRQSVNTEAFF; CDR3nt: TGTGCCAGTAGTATCTTCCGACAGTCCGTGAACACTGAAGCTTTCTTT; j_gene: TRBJ1-1; d_gene: .; v_gene: TRBV19; abundance: once
CDR3aa: CAWTAALAGPKGEQFF; CDR3nt: TGTGCCTGGACCGCGGCGCTAGCGGGGCCTAAAGGTGAGCAGTTCTTC; j_gene: TRBJ2-1; d_gene: TRBD2; v_gene: TRBV30; abundance: .
CDR3aa: CATSNYDSAKNIQYF; CDR3nt: TGTGCCACCAGCAACTATGACAGCGCCAAAAACATTCAGTACTTC; j_gene: TRBJ2-4; d_gene: .; v_gene: TRBV15; abundance: once
CDR3aa: CASSSSGQPTYEQYF; CDR3nt: TGTGCCAGCAGCTCATCGGGACAGCCAACCTACGAGCAGTACTTC; j_gene: TRBJ2-7; d_gene: TRBD1; v_gene: TRBV7-2; abundance: .
CDR3aa: CASSPKGQGGTGELFF; CDR3nt: TGTGCCAGCAGCCCCAAGGGACAGGGCGGCACCGGGGAGCTGTTTTTT; j_gene: TRBJ2-2; d_gene: TRBD1; v_gene: TRBV7-9; abundance: .
CDR3aa: CASTGQSSYNEQFF; CDR3nt: TGTGCCAGCACCGGACAGAGCTCCTACAATGAGCAGTTCTTC; j_gene: TRBJ2-1; d_gene: .; v_gene: TRBV2; abundance: .
CDR3aa: CASSPRVMGTGELFF; CDR3nt: TGTGCCAGCAGCCCCAGGGTAATGGGGACCGGGGAGCTGTTTTTT; j_gene: TRBJ2-2; d_gene: .; v_gene: TRBV7-2; abundance: once
CDR3aa: CTSSQSGRRGETQYF; CDR3nt: TGCACCAGCAGCCAATCCGGGAGGCGGGGAGAGACCCAGTACTTC; j_gene: TRBJ2-5; d_gene: .; v_gene: TRBV1; abundance: .
CDR3aa: CASSEWGQGGYEQYF; CDR3nt: TGCGCCAGCAGTGAGTGGGGACAGGGGGGCTACGAGCAGTACTTC; j_gene: TRBJ2-7; d_gene: TRBD1; v_gene: TRBV10-2; abundance: .
CDR3aa: CSVYYTMQGKGGNEQFF; CDR3nt: TGCAGCGTTTACTACACAATGCAGGGGAAGGGTGGAAATGAGCAGTTCTTC; j_gene: TRBJ2-1; d_gene: .; v_gene: TRBV29-1; abundance: .
CDR3aa: CASSRQGSNTEAFF; CDR3nt: TGTGCCAGCAGTCGACAGGGATCGAACACTGAAGCTTTCTTT; j_gene: TRBJ1-1; d_gene: TRBD1; v_gene: TRBV6-5; abundance: .